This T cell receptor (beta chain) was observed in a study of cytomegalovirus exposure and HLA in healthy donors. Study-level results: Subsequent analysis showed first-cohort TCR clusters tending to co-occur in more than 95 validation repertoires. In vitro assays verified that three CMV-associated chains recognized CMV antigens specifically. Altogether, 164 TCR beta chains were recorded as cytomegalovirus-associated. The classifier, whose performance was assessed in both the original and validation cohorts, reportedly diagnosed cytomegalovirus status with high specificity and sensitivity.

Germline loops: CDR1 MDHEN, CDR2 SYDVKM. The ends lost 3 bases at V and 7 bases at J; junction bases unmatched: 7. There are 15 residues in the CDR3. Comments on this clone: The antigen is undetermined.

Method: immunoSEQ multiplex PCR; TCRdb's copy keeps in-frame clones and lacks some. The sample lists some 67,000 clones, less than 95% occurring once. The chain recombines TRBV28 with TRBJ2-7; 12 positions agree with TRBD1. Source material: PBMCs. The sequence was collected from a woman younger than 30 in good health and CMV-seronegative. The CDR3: CASSFRDRGLLEQYF. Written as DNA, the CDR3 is TGTGCCAGCAGTTTCCGGGACAGGGGGCTTTTGGAGCAGTACTTC.